The 30 T cell receptor beta chains below come from one sample, sequenced in a study of a mutant IDH1 vaccine in newly diagnosed glioma. Their antigen targets remain unknown. The repertoire was sequenced with immunoSEQ multiplex PCR; TCRdb's copy has only in-frame clones and lacks some. This repertoire shows about 60,000 clones, around 81% found once; its top ten account for 5% to 7%. Sample time point: week 35, safety follow-up. What each vaccine dose contained was 300 ug of mutant IDH1 20-mer peptide, accompanied by topical imiquimod. This specimen consisted of PBMCs, obtained from a glioma patient whose treatment included an IDH1 peptide vaccine. These receptors came from a man in his forties or fifties with glioma.

The chain has TRBV4-3 and TRBJ1-4; no reliable D call. The V end lost 1 base, the J end lost 2 bases, and 14 bases lay between the germline ends. The CDR3 covers 17 residues. Germline CDR1 is LGHNA and CDR2 is YSLEER. This chain's CDR3 is CASSQGIAGNTNEKLFF. The CDR3, as DNA: TGCGCCAGCAGCCAAGGGATAGCGGGCAACACTAATGAAAAACTGTTTTTT.

The chain couples TRBV13 to TRBJ2-5; perhaps TRBD2 as D (5 bases). V gave up 0 bases and J gave up 1 base, with 12 bases separating them. This CDR3 has 16 residues. The germline CDR1 and CDR2 sequences are PRHDT and FYEKMQ (reference sequence). CDR3 in amino acids: CASSLGRLAGQETQYF. The CDR3 nucleotides read TGTGCCAGCAGCTTAGGCCGTTTGGCGGGCCAAGAGACCCAGTACTTC.

Only a few counts were recorded for this clone. The chain is built from TRBV7-2 and TRBJ1-5; D remains unclear. The V and J ends lost 1 base and 0 bases respectively, with 4 bases between them. The length of the CDR3 is 14 residues. The V gene's germline CDR1 is SGHTA and CDR2 FQGNSA. CDR3 coding DNA: TGTGCCAGCAGCTTAGGGGCTAGCAATCAGCCCCAGCATTTT. Translated: CASSLGASNQPQHF. Together with reference TRBV7-2 and TRBJ1-5, the CDR3 gives the full variable domain: GAGVSQSPSNKVTEKGKDVELRCDPISGHTALYWYRQSLGQGLEFLIYFQGNSAPDKSGLPSDRFSAERTGGSVSTLTIQRTQQEDSAVYLCASSLGASNQPQHFGDGTRLSIL.

This clone has a handful of counts. This chain links TRBV7-8 with TRBJ2-3; a possible D gene is TRBD2 (5 bases). Trimming stripped 0 bases from V and 1 base from J, with 17 bases between. The CDR3 totals 18 residues. Germline-derived CDR1 and CDR2 are SGHVS and FQNEAQ. The CDR3 region is CASSLATGAVPGTDTQYF. The CDR3 DNA follows: TGTGCCAGCAGCTTAGCAACTGGAGCGGTCCCTGGCACAGATACGCAGTATTTT. Complete variable domain (other parts from reference TRBV7-8 and TRBJ2-3): GAGVSQSPRYKVAKRGQDVALRCDPISGHVSLFWYQQALGQGPEFLTYFQNEAQLDKSGLPSDRFFAERPEGSVSTLKIQRTQQEDSAVYLCASSLATGAVPGTDTQYFGPGTRLTVL.

This chain links TRBV7-8 with TRBJ2-5, with no clear D. Germline CDR1 is SGHVS and CDR2 is FQNEAQ. The V gene lost 7 bases and the J gene lost 1 base, with 16 bases spanning the gap. This CDR3 has 15 amino acids. The CDR3 reads CASTAKWVPQETQYF. Written as DNA, the CDR3 is TGTGCCAGCACCGCGAAATGGGTTCCCCAAGAGACCCAGTACTTC.

This chain joins TRBV30 and TRBJ1-1; the D is unclear. The germline gives CDR1 GTSNPN, CDR2 SVGIG (reference sequence). CDR3 length equals 11 residues. Trimming removed 5 bases at V and 10 bases at J, with 14 bases between. Here the CDR3 DNA reads TGTGCCTGGGGCCGCGGGGAGGCAGCTTTCTTT. It codes for CAWGRGEAAFF.

The chain couples TRBV5-1 to TRBJ2-5; 8 bases match TRBD2. The V gene end was trimmed by 4 bases and the J gene end by 1 base; junction bases not matched to a gene: 3. The length of the CDR3 is 14 residues. Germline V gene sequence: CDR1 SGHRS, CDR2 YFSETQ. CDR3 DNA sequence: TGCGCCAGCAGCACAGGGACTAGCCAAGAGACCCAGTACTTC. This codes for CASSTGTSQETQYF. Complete variable domain (other parts from reference TRBV5-1 and TRBJ2-5): KAGVTQTPRYLIKTRGQQVTLSCSPISGHRSVSWYQQTPGQGLQFLFEYFSETQRNKGNFPGRFSGRQFSNSRSEMNVSTLELGDSALYLCASSTGTSQETQYFGPGTRLLVL.

The rearrangement uses TRBV30 and TRBJ1-2; D gene ambiguous. The CDR3 has 13 amino acids. V lost 4 bases, J lost 2 bases, and 11 bases lay in between. Looked up from germline, CDR1 is GTSNPN and CDR2 is SVGIG (reference sequence). CDR3 coding DNA: TGTGCCTGGAACTCTCTCAGAAACTATGGCTACACCTTC. Amino acid sequence: CAWNSLRNYGYTF.

The table lists this clone with a count of one. Here the CDR3 DNA reads TGTGCCAGCAGGCCGACAGGGGGCCTAGAAAAACTGTTTTTT. Translation: CASRPTGGLEKLFF. J is TRBJ1-4 and V is TRBV6-5; TRBD1 matches at 10 bases. Germline V gene sequence: CDR1 MNHEY, CDR2 SVGAGI. There are 14 residues in the CDR3. Unmatched junction bases numbered 6, after V lost 6 bases and J lost 8 bases.

This clone has a single count. The chain has TRBV4-2 and TRBJ2-3, with D possibly called TRBD1 or TRBD2 (5 bases each). The CDR3 extends over 21 amino acids. Germline V lookup: CDR1 LGHNA, CDR2 YNFKEQ. The germline V and J ends were trimmed by 1 base and 5 bases, with 31 bases remaining between them. CDR3 loop: CASSQGNPRDDWAASRDTQYF. The CDR3 DNA reads as TGTGCCAGCAGCCAAGGGAATCCCCGGGACGATTGGGCTGCCAGTCGAGATACGCAGTATTTT.

The chain recombines TRBV6-1 with TRBJ2-2; D not certain. In germline, CDR1 is MNHNS, CDR2 SASEGT. This CDR3 is built from 14 residues. V lost 6 bases and J lost 4, with 12 bases in between. CDR3 sequence reads: CASSLGLGTGELFF. CDR3 bases: TGTGCCAGCAGCCTCGGGCTTGGCACCGGGGAGCTGTTTTTT.

This rearrangement joins TRBV5-6 to TRBJ2-7; a weak D match, TRBD2 (7 bases). This CDR3 spans 14 amino acids. V lost 3 bases and J lost 6, with 16 bases in between. The germline CDR1 and CDR2 sequences are SGHDT and YYEEEE. The CDR3 protein is CASSYTGRGLEQYF. DNA for the CDR3: TGTGCCAGCAGCTATACTGGGCGGGGGCTCGAGCAGTACTTC.

This chain connects TRBV5-4 to TRBJ2-4; TRBD1 is a possible D gene (5 bases). Germline values: CDR1 SGHNT, CDR2 YYREEE (reference sequence). V lost 0 bases and J 3 bases, leaving 13 bases between the germline ends. The CDR3 has 16 amino acids. The CDR3 DNA is TGTGCCAGCAGCTTGGACCCCAGCAGGGTCAAAAACATTCAGTACTTC. It translates to CASSLDPSRVKNIQYF.

This clone was observed a single time. J is TRBJ2-2 and V is TRBV29-1; no reliable D call. Germline CDR1 SQVTM, CDR2 ANQGSEA. Trimming stripped 5 bases from V and 5 bases from J, with 9 bases between. The CDR3 extends over 12 amino acids. CDR3 sequence: CSVSQATGELFF. The CDR3 region has the DNA TGCAGCGTTTCGCAGGCGACCGGGGAGCTGTTTTTT.

The V and J genes are TRBV7-9 and TRBJ1-1, with D possibly matching TRBD1 (6 bases). In germline, CDR1 is SEHNR, CDR2 FQNEAQ (reference sequence). V shed 2 bases and J shed 4 bases, with 23 bases lying between them. The CDR3 is 18 residues long. The CDR3 coding sequence is TGTGCCAGCAGCTTAAGGGGGGAAGGACACCGAGGATCCACTGAAGCTTTCTTT. It specifies CASSLRGEGHRGSTEAFF.

The chain employs TRBV9 and TRBJ2-1, with 9 bases matching TRBD2. The CDR3 consists of 15 residues. In germline, CDR1 is SGDLS, CDR2 YYNGEE. J gave up 7 bases and V 3 bases, and 8 bases lay outside the gene matches. The CDR3 here is CASSAREGLGNEQFF. The CDR3 DNA follows: TGTGCCAGCAGCGCGCGGGAGGGCCTGGGAAATGAGCAGTTCTTC.

This clone showed up just once. The J gene is TRBJ1-3, the V gene TRBV13; D is unresolved. The CDR3 runs 16 residues. V was cut by 2 bases and J by 0 bases, with 11 bases left in between. In germline, CDR1 is PRHDT, CDR2 FYEKMQ (reference sequence). In nucleotides, the CDR3 is TGTGCCAGCAGCTTAACCCCCCTGCGCTCTGGAAACACCATATATTTT. Encoded protein: CASSLTPLRSGNTIYF.

The rearrangement links TRBV5-5 to TRBJ2-7, with D maybe TRBD2 (6 bases). Trimming stripped 2 bases from V and 0 bases from J, with 21 bases between. Germline values: CDR1 SGHKS, CDR2 YYEKEE (reference sequence). This CDR3 comprises 18 residues. CDR3 sequence reads: CASSFGVSGQAPSYEQYF. The CDR3 DNA reads TGTGCCAGCAGCTTCGGGGTTAGCGGACAAGCCCCCTCCTACGAGCAGTACTTC.

The V call is TRBV6-4, the J call TRBJ1-4; possible D gene TRBD1, 5 bases. CDR3 length: 13 amino acids. Germline V CDR1 and CDR2: MRHNA, SNTAGT. Trimming cost V 3 bases and J 15 bases, with 17 bases left between them. The CDR3 reads CASSEARDRWVFF. The DNA for the CDR3 is TGTGCCAGCAGTGAAGCGAGGGACCGGTGGGTGTTTTTT.

The chain is built from TRBV19 and TRBJ2-1; TRBD2 is a possible D gene (5 bases). Germline V lookup: CDR1 LNHDA, CDR2 SQIVND (reference sequence). Trimming stripped 6 bases from V and 3 bases from J, with 15 bases between. The CDR3 consists of 15 residues. CDR3 sequence: CASSVTKGLYNEQFF. DNA for the CDR3: TGTGCCAGTAGCGTGACTAAGGGTCTCTACAATGAGCAGTTCTTC.

This sequence joins TRBV7-2 and TRBJ2-3, with 11 nucleotides matching TRBD2. This CDR3 has 15 residues. The V segment lost 2 bases and the J segment 6 bases; nucleotides outside the gene matches: 4. Germline CDR1 SGHTA, CDR2 FQGNSA. The CDR3 region is CASSLTSGGSDTQYF. The CDR3 DNA reads TGTGCCAGCAGCTTAACTAGCGGGGGATCGGATACGCAGTATTTT.

The V gene is TRBV7-9, the J gene TRBJ2-2, with D possibly TRBD2 on 5 matching bases. The CDR3 spans 15 residues. The germline CDR1 and CDR2 sequences are SEHNR and FQNEAQ (reference sequence). V lost 5 bases, J lost 4 bases, and 14 bases lay in between. In DNA, the CDR3 is TGTGCCAGCAGCCTACGGGGAGCCACCACCGGGGAGCTGTTTTTT. Protein sequence: CASSLRGATTGELFF.

The chain recombines TRBV2 with TRBJ2-1; possible D gene TRBD1, 5 bases. CDR1 and CDR2 (germline): SNHLY, FYNNEI. Trimming took 8 bases from V and 6 from J, leaving 11 bases between them. This CDR3 contains 12 residues. CDR3 nucleotide sequence: TGTGCCAGCCTAGGACAAGGCAATGAGCAGTTCTTC. This sequence encodes CASLGQGNEQFF.

V is TRBV11-2 and J is TRBJ1-2; 8 bases map to TRBD1. Germline lookup yields CDR1 SGHAT and CDR2 FQNNGV. V lost 5 bases, J lost 8 bases, and 7 bases stayed unmatched. The CDR3 is made up of 13 amino acids. CDR3 protein: CASSPTGEDGYTF. The DNA for the CDR3 is TGTGCCAGCAGCCCGACAGGGGAGGACGGCTACACCTTC.

The rearrangement joins TRBV9 to TRBJ2-6; D is undetermined. CDR3 length: 15 residues. Germline assignment: CDR1 SGDLS and CDR2 YYNGEE. V lost 1 base and J lost 1, with 6 bases in between. In DNA, the CDR3 is TGTGCCAGCAGCGTACTGGGTTCTGGGGCCAACGTCCTGACTTTC. Translation: CASSVLGSGANVLTF.

This clone occurred once. The genes are TRBV28 and TRBJ2-3; TRBD1 matches at 9 bases. The CDR3 is made up of 14 amino acids. Germline V gene lookup returns CDR1 MDHEN and CDR2 SYDVKM. The V gene end was trimmed by 5 bases and the J gene end by 5 bases; junction bases not matched to a gene: 5. The CDR3 loop reads CASSDRGSEDTQYF. The CDR3 DNA is TGTGCCAGCAGTGACAGGGGGTCGGAAGATACGCAGTATTTT.

This chain joins TRBV28 and TRBJ2-2; 10 positions agree with TRBD2. CDR1 and CDR2 (germline): MDHEN, SYDVKM. The CDR3 has 16 amino acids. J gave up 5 bases and V 6 bases, and 9 bases lay outside the gene matches. Here the CDR3 DNA reads TGTGCCAGCAGCGAGATAGCGGGAGGTTCAACCGGGGAGCTGTTTTTT. The encoded protein is CASSEIAGGSTGELFF.

The rearrangement links TRBV4-1 to TRBJ1-2; D is unresolved. Germline loops: CDR1 MGHRA, CDR2 YSYEKL. The V gene lost 0 bases and the J gene lost 7 bases, with 6 bases spanning the gap. CDR3 size: 12 residues. The CDR3 DNA reads as TGCGCCAGCAGCCAAGATTGGGTTGGCTACACCTTC. This sequence encodes CASSQDWVGYTF.

This clone appeared once. The J gene is TRBJ1-4, the V gene TRBV6-6, with 8 bases matching TRBD1. V dropped 5 bases and J dropped 6; count of bases not matched to a gene: 5. The CDR3 is 14 residues long. CDR1 is MNHNY, CDR2 SVGAGI, per germline (reference sequence). CDR3 bases: TGTGCCAGCAGTAACAGGGGGTGGGATGAAAAACTGTTTTTT. Translation: CASSNRGWDEKLFF.

This chain connects TRBV6-1 to TRBJ1-3; D not certain. V gave up 5 bases and J gave up 2 bases, with 10 bases separating them. The CDR3 has 14 amino acids. CDR1 MNHNS and CDR2 SASEGT come from the germline V gene. CDR3 region: CASSLGGTGNTIYF. CDR3 sequence (DNA): TGTGCCAGCAGTCTAGGTGGGACTGGAAACACCATATATTTT.